The present TCR beta chain was sequenced within a study of blood T cell repertoires in COVID-19. Study at large: COVID-19 samples, acute and convalescent, were from the United States, Italy and Spain. T cells, B-cell-depleted T cells, or PBMCs provided the cDNA or gDNA that served as material.

The method was immunoSEQ multiplex PCR; TCRdb's version includes in-frame clones alone and lacks a portion of them. Among about 160,000 clones, around 84% were seen once, and the ten largest hold 5% to 6%. The Seattle patients joined while their infection was active and were tracked longitudinally afterward. This TCR was sampled from a woman aged 50 to 65 with COVID-19, enrolled during active disease. The specimen sequenced was peripheral blood.

The CDR3 DNA reads TGTGCCGCAAGTACAGGGGGCACAACTAATGAAAAACTGTTTTTT. Translation gives CAASTGGTTNEKLFF. The genes are TRBV10-3 and TRBJ1-4; 9 nucleotides match TRBD1. The CDR3 covers 15 residues. Germline lookup yields CDR1 ENHRY and CDR2 SYGVKD. Trimming took 11 bases from V and 0 from J; bases not matched to a gene: 7.